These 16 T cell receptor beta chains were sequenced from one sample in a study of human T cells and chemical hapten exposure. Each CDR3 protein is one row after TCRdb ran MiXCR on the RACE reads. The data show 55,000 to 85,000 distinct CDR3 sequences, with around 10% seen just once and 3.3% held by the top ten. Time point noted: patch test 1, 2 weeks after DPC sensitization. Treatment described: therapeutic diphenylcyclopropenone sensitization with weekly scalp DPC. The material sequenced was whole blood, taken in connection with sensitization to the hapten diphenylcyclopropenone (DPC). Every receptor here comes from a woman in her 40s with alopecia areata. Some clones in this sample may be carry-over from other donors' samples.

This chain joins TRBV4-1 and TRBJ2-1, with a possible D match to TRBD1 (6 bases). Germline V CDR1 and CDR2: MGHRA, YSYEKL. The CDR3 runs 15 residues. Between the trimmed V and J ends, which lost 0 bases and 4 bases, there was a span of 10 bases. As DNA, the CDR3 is TGCGCCAGCAGCCAAGAAGGGCAGGGGTACAATGAGCAGTTCTTC. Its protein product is CASSQEGQGYNEQFF.

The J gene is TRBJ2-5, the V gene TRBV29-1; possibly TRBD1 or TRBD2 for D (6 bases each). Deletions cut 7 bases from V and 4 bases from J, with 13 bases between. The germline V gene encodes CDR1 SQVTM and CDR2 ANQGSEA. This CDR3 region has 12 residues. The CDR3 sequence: CSAPEGGETQYF. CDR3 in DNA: TGCAGCGCCCCTGAGGGGGGAGAGACCCAGTACTTC.

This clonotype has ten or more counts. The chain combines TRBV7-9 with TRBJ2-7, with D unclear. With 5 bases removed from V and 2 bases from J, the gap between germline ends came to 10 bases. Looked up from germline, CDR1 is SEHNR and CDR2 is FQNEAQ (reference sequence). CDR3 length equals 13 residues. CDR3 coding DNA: TGTGCCAGCAGCCTAGAGGTCACCTACGAGCAGTACTTC. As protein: CASSLEVTYEQYF.

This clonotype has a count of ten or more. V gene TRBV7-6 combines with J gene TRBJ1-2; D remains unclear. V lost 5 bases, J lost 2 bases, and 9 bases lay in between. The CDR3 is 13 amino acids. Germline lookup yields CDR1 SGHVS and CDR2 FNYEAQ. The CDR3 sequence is CASSPQPNYGYTF. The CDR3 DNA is TGTGCCAGCAGCCCACAGCCGAACTATGGCTACACCTTC.

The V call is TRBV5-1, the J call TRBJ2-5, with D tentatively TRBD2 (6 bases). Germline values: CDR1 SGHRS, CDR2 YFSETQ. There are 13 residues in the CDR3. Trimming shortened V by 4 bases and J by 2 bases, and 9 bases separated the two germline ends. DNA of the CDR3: TGCGCCAGCAGCGTTAGCGGACAAGAGACCCAGTACTTC. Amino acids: CASSVSGQETQYF.

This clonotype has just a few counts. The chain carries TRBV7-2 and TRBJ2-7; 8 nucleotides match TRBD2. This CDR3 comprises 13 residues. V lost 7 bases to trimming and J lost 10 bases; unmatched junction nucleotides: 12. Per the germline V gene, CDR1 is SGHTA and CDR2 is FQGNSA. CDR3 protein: CASTLGGRGDQYF. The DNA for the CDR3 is TGTGCCAGCACCCTAGGGGGGCGGGGGGACCAGTACTTC.

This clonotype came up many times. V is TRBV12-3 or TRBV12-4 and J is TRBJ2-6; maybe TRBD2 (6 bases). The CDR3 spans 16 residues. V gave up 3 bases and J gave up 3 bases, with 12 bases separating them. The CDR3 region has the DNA TGTGCCAGCAGTTTGGGGGGAGCTTTTGGGGCCAACGTCCTGACTTTC. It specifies CASSLGGAFGANVLTF.

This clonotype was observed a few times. CDR3 in amino acids: CASSYSIPQGPDEQYF. The CDR3 DNA is TGTGCCAGCAGTTACTCGATTCCCCAGGGGCCGGACGAGCAGTACTTC. The gene calls are TRBV6-5 and TRBJ2-7; D may be TRBD1 (6 bases). Germline-derived CDR1 and CDR2 are MNHEY and SVGAGI. The CDR3 is 16 residues long. V was clipped by 0 bases and J by 5 bases, with 17 bases between them.

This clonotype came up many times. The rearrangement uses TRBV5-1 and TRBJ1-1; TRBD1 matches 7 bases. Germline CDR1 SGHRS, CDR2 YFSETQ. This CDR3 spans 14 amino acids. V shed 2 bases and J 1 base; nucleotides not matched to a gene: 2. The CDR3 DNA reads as TGCGCCAGCAGCTTAGGGGGCCCGAACACTGAAGCTTTCTTT. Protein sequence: CASSLGGPNTEAFF.

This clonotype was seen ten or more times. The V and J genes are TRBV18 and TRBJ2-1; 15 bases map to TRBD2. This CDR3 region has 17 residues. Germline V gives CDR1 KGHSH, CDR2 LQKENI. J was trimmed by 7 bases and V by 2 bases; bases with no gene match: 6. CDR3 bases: TGTGCCAGCTCACCAGGTGGACTAGCGGGGGGGCTTAATGAGCAGTTCTTC. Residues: CASSPGGLAGGLNEQFF.

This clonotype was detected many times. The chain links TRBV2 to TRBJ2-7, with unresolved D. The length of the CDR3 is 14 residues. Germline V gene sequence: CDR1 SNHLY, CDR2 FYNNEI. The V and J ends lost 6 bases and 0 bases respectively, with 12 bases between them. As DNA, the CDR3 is TGTGCCAGCAGATCCGCAGGCCTCTCCTACGAGCAGTACTTC. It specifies CASRSAGLSYEQYF.

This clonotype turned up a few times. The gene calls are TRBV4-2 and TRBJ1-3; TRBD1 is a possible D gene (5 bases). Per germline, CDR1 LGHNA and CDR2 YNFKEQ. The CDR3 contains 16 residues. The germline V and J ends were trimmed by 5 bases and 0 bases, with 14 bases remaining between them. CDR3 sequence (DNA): TGTGCCAGCAGCTCCTACGGGGGGGGCTCTGGAAACACCATATATTTT. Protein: CASSSYGGGSGNTIYF.

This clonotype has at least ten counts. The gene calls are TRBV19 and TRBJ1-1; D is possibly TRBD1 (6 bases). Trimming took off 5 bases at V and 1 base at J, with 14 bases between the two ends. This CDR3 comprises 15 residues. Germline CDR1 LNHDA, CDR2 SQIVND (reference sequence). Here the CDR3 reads CASSSQTGGNTEAFF. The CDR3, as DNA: TGTGCCAGTAGTTCCCAGACAGGCGGGAACACTGAAGCTTTCTTT.

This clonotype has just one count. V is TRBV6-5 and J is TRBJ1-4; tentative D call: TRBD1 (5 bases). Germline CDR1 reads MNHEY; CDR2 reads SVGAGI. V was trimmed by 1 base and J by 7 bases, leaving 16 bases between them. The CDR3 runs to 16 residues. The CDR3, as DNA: TGTGCCAGCAGTTACTACGGGACGTTTGGAAGTGAAAAACTGTTTTTT. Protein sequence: CASSYYGTFGSEKLFF.

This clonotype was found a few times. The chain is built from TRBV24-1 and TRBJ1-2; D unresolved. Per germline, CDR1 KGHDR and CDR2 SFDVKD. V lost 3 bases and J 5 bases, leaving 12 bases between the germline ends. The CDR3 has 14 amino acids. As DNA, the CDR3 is TGTGCCACCAGTGATACACAATTGAGTTATGGCTACACCTTC. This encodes CATSDTQLSYGYTF.

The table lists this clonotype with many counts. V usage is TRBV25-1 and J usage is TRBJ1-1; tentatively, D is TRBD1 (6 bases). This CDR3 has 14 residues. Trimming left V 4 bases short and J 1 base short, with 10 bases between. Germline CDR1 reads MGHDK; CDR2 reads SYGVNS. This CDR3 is CASSAPTGNTEAFF. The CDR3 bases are TGTGCCAGCAGTGCCCCGACAGGGAACACTGAAGCTTTCTTT.